These T cell receptor beta chains were read from a single sample in a study of T cell responses to AZD1222 COVID-19 vaccine. Measured with immunoSEQ multiplex PCR; TCRdb has only the in-frame clones, and not every one. The sample has about 160,000 clones, more than 70% seen once. The material sequenced was peripheral blood, taken on day 0 of AZD1222 vaccination. The receptors stem from an adult in good health. Each CDR3 is given with its conserved first and last residue. The D gene is left open where the match is weak. The size entry is marked missing in some rows and otherwise reads once, few, many or a size class.

TRBD1	TRBV19	few	TRBJ1-5	TGTGCCAGTAGTCGAGGAGGGGGCGAGGGGGAGCCCCAGCATTTT	CASSRGGGEGEPQHF
-	TRBV30	-	TRBJ1-2	TGTGCCTGGAGCTTCACTAACAGGGACCAGGGGGGCTACACCTTC	CAWSFTNRDQGGYTF
TRBD1	TRBV7-3	few	TRBJ1-6	TGTGCCAGCAGCCTCGGACAGGGCTTTTCACCCCTCCACTTT	CASSLGQGFSPLHF
-	TRBV6-4	once	TRBJ1-1	TGTGCCAGCAGTGACAGGGAGAACACTGAAGCTTTCTTT	CASSDRENTEAFF
TRBD1	TRBV28	-	TRBJ2-2	TGTGCCAGCAGCCGACCCAGGGGGCGAGGAACCGGGGAGCTGTTTTTT	CASSRPRGRGTGELFF
TRBD1	TRBV28	-	TRBJ1-4	TGTGCCAGCGGGACAGCGACCCGTCTGAATGAAAAACTGTTTTTT	CASGTATRLNEKLFF
-	TRBV25-1	-	TRBJ1-2	TGTGCCAGCAGTCCTCCTGGGGGGAAAGGCTACACCTTC	CASSPPGGKGYTF
-	TRBV9	once	TRBJ1-5	TGTGCCAGCAGTTTACTGGACAATCAGCCCCAGCATTTT	CASSLLDNQPQHF
-	TRBV2	-	TRBJ2-2	TGTGCCAGCGGGATAAAATTATCGACTAGGGGTGGCACCGGGGAGCTGTTTTTT	CASGIKLSTRGGTGELFF
TRBD2	TRBV5-4	few	TRBJ2-5	TGTGCCAGCAGCTTAGCGGGAGTTGGGGAGACCCAGTACTTC	CASSLAGVGETQYF
-	TRBV7-3	-	TRBJ2-3	TGTGCCAGTGCGGAGACAGCTAGCACAGATACGCAGTATTTT	CASAETASTDTQYF
-	TRBV3-1/TRBV3-2	-	TRBJ2-6	TGTGCCAGCAGCCCAGGGGATAGGGTGTTCTCTGGGGCCAACGTCCTGACTTTC	CASSPGDRVFSGANVLTF
-	TRBV27	-	TRBJ1-1	TGTGCCAGCAGTTTAGGTTTAGAGACGTACACTGAAGCTTTCTTT	CASSLGLETYTEAFF
-	TRBV18	-	TRBJ1-3	TGTGCCAGCTCACCAGAAGCAGGCGGGGGAAACACCATATATTTT	CASSPEAGGGNTIYF
-	TRBV9	once	TRBJ1-3	TGTGCCAGCAGCGTAGCCTCGGGCCTCTCTGGAAACACCATATATTTT	CASSVASGLSGNTIYF
-	TRBV6-6	-	TRBJ2-5	TGTGCCAGCAGGGATCATGGGAAGGGAGAGACCCAGTACTTC	CASRDHGKGETQYF
-	TRBV6-5	-	TRBJ2-7	TGTGCCAGCAGTTACTCGACTTCCTACGAGCAGTACTTC	CASSYSTSYEQYF
-	TRBV7-9	-	TRBJ2-7	TGTGCCAGCAGCTTAGGGACAGTGCAGTACTTC	CASSLGTVQYF
-	TRBV27	once	TRBJ1-1	TGTGCCAGCAATAGACAGAGAAGCGCTGAAGCTTTCTTT	CASNRQRSAEAFF
TRBD2	TRBV10-3	-	TRBJ2-3	TGTGCCATCAGCCTAAGCGGGGGTTACACAGATACGCAGTATTTT	CAISLSGGYTDTQYF
-	TRBV28	-	TRBJ1-5	TGTGCCAGCAGTTCCCCAGGGTTCGGTGGCAATCAGCCCCAGCATTTT	CASSSPGFGGNQPQHF
-	TRBV19	-	TRBJ1-2	TGTGCCAGTAGGGAAGTCACAGGGTGGTATGGCTACACCTTC	CASREVTGWYGYTF
TRBD2	TRBV2	-	TRBJ2-1	TGTGCCAGCCTTAGCGCGGGGGGGGCTTCCTACAATGAGCAGTTCTTC	CASLSAGGASYNEQFF
-	TRBV6-1	-	TRBJ2-7	TGTGCCAGCAGTGAAGCGGGCCTACGCTATAGCGAGCAGTACTTC	CASSEAGLRYSEQYF
-	TRBV6-1	-	TRBJ2-7	TGTGCCAGCAGTGAATCGGCACTGTGGGAGCAGTACTTC	CASSESALWEQYF
TRBD1	TRBV7-9	-	TRBJ2-3	TGTGCCAGCAGCTTAGGGACAGGCCACACAGATACGCAGTATTTT	CASSLGTGHTDTQYF
-	TRBV6-5	-	TRBJ2-1	TGTGCCAGCAGTAACACCTGGAGCTCCTACAATGAGCAGTTCTTC	CASSNTWSSYNEQFF
TRBD2	TRBV2	-	TRBJ2-1	TGTGCCAGCTCTCCGACGGGCAGCGGGGGGTACAATGAGCAGTTCTTC	CASSPTGSGGYNEQFF
TRBD2	TRBV7-8	-	TRBJ2-1	TGTGCCAGCAGCAGAGGACTAGCGGGAGGTAACAATGAGCAGTTCTTC	CASSRGLAGGNNEQFF
-	TRBV19	-	TRBJ1-4	TGTGCCAGTACCGACCCTGGGACATTCAGTGAAAAACTGTTTTTT	CASTDPGTFSEKLFF
TRBD1	TRBV9	-	TRBJ2-5	TGTGCCAGCAGCGTAGCCCCAGGGGGAGCTGAGACCCAGTACTTC	CASSVAPGGAETQYF
-	TRBV19	-	TRBJ1-3	TGTGCCAGTAGTCTCAGGGGCTCTGGAAACACCATATATTTT	CASSLRGSGNTIYF
-	TRBV30	once	TRBJ2-3	TGTGCCTGGAGTGTACAAGATACGCAGTATTTT	CAWSVQDTQYF
TRBD1	TRBV7-9	-	TRBJ2-4	TGTGCCAGCAGCTTGGGGACAGGGGCCAAAAACATTCAGTACTTC	CASSLGTGAKNIQYF
-	TRBV5-1	once	TRBJ1-5	TGCGCCAGCAGCCCACTCTCCGGACGCGTCCCGTCCAATCAGCCCCAGCATTTT	CASSPLSGRVPSNQPQHF
-	TRBV7-9	once	TRBJ1-2	TGTGCCAGCAGCTCCGGGGTAGGTCATGGCTACACCTTC	CASSSGVGHGYTF
TRBD1	TRBV10-3	-	TRBJ1-5	TGTGCCATCAGCGGGACAGGGAGAGGGAATCAGCCCCAGCATTTT	CAISGTGRGNQPQHF
-	TRBV28	-	TRBJ2-3	TGTGCCAGCAGTCAAAGAGGGGGTACGCAGTATTTT	CASSQRGGTQYF
-	TRBV7-6	-	TRBJ2-7	TGTGCCAGCAGCTTAGCGACCGGGGGCCCCTACGAGCAGTACTTC	CASSLATGGPYEQYF